The 28 T cell receptor beta chains given below trace back to one sample, sequenced in a study of identical twins. TCRdb independently ran MiXCR on the 5' RACE reads; one entry per CDR3 protein. The table includes about 240,000 distinct CDR3 sequences, roughly 7.5% detected once. These data were also filed under a second study, of yellow fever vaccine responses in identical twins.

Material: CD8+ T cells sorted from blood. The source of these receptors is a young woman in good health.

Ten or more counts support this clonotype. This chain links TRBV28 with TRBJ2-7, with TRBD1 identical over 9 bases. Trimming took 7 bases from V and 1 from J; bases not matched to a gene: 5. Germline CDR1 reads MDHEN; CDR2 reads SYDVKM. The CDR3 is made up of 14 amino acids. The CDR3, as DNA: TGTGCCAGCAACCCCGGGACAGGGTCCTACGAGCAGTACTTC. It yields the protein CASNPGTGSYEQYF.

This clonotype was seen repeatedly, ten times or more. This rearrangement joins TRBV12-3 or TRBV12-4 to TRBJ2-2, with D possibly TRBD2 on 6 matching bases. The CDR3 extends over 14 amino acids. With 6 bases removed from V and 6 bases from J, the gap between germline ends came to 14 bases. The CDR3: CASSPIQRAGELFF. CDR3 bases: TGTGCCAGCAGCCCAATCCAGCGGGCCGGGGAGCTGTTTTTT.

This clonotype was picked up many times. The CDR3 loop reads CATSRTLGLTGNTIYF. The CDR3 bases are TGTGCCACCAGCCGTACCTTAGGTTTGACTGGAAACACCATATATTTT. The gene calls are TRBV15 and TRBJ1-3; D is uncertain. Per germline, CDR1 LNHNV and CDR2 YYDKDF (reference sequence). V was cut by 5 bases and J by 2 bases, with 16 bases left in between. The CDR3 runs 16 residues. Full variable domain (outside the CDR3, taken from reference TRBV15 and TRBJ1-3): DAMVIQNPRYQVTQFGKPVTLSCSQTLNHNVMYWYQQKSSQAPKLLFHYYDKDFNNEADTPDNFQSRRPNTSFCFLDIRSPGLGDTAMYLCATSRTLGLTGNTIYFGEGSWLTVV.

CDR3 sequence: CSARIRGRDEKLFF. The CDR3 coding sequence is TGCAGTGCTAGAATCCGGGGCCGTGATGAAAAACTGTTTTTT. The chain uses TRBV20-1 and TRBJ1-4; the D gene is possibly TRBD1 (5 bases). The CDR3 covers 14 residues. Germline CDR1 DFQATT, CDR2 SNEGSKA (reference sequence). The V end lost 2 bases, the J end lost 6 bases, and 13 bases lay between the germline ends.

This chain links TRBV20-1 with TRBJ1-1; maybe TRBD1 (6 bases). CDR3 length: 17 amino acids. CDR1 and CDR2 (germline): DFQATT, SNEGSKA (reference sequence). V was shortened by 6 bases and J by 4 bases, with 27 bases between the two germline ends. CDR3: CSASRVWGALNGTEAFF. In nucleotides, the CDR3 is TGCAGTGCCAGTAGGGTGTGGGGGGCCCTTAATGGCACTGAAGCTTTCTTT.

This clonotype has only a few counts. The chain combines TRBV5-1 with TRBJ2-1; possibly TRBD1 for D (7 bases). This CDR3 has 15 residues. V shed 0 bases and J shed 6 bases, with 13 bases lying between them. Per the germline V gene, CDR1 is SGHRS and CDR2 is YFSETQ. The CDR3 DNA sequence: TGCGCCAGCAGCTTGGTGCAGGGGGAGGTCAATGAGCAGTTCTTC. Its protein is CASSLVQGEVNEQFF.

The chain is built from TRBV7-9 and TRBJ1-2, with unresolved D. Trimming stripped 7 bases from V and 5 bases from J, with 23 bases between. There are 16 residues in the CDR3. Germline assignment: CDR1 SEHNR and CDR2 FQNEAQ (reference sequence). CDR3 DNA sequence: TGTGCCAGCACCGAGAATGTACGGAGTATGGAGTATGGCTACACCTTC. This translates into CASTENVRSMEYGYTF.

The gene calls are TRBV2 and TRBJ1-2, with 10 nucleotides matching TRBD1. J gave up 4 bases and V 9 bases, and 2 bases lay outside the gene matches. The V gene's germline CDR1 is SNHLY and CDR2 FYNNEI. The CDR3 covers 12 residues. The CDR3 spells CARRDRGYGYTF. In nucleotides, the CDR3 is TGTGCCAGACGGGACAGGGGCTATGGCTACACCTTC.

This chain joins TRBV3-1 and TRBJ1-1; 7 nucleotides agree with TRBD1. The germline gives CDR1 LGHDT, CDR2 YNNKEL (reference sequence). The CDR3 is 17 residues long. V dropped 0 bases and J dropped 1; count of bases not matched to a gene: 8. Here the CDR3 reads CASSQDMRGPENTEAFF. The CDR3 region has the DNA TGTGCCAGCAGCCAAGATATGAGGGGGCCAGAGAACACTGAAGCTTTCTTT.

This clonotype appeared many times. The chain carries TRBV12-3 or TRBV12-4 and TRBJ1-5; D not certain. The CDR3 sequence is 16 residues long. V lost 6 bases and J 0 bases, leaving 15 bases between the germline ends. CDR3 sequence: CASSQRPGSSNQPQHF. The CDR3 DNA reads as TGTGCCAGCAGCCAACGTCCCGGTTCTAGCAATCAGCCCCAGCATTTT.

V and J are TRBV5-5 and TRBJ1-1; D call uncertain. Germline V gene sequence: CDR1 SGHKS, CDR2 YYEKEE (reference sequence). The V and J ends lost 4 bases and 5 bases respectively, with 12 bases between them. The CDR3 runs 13 residues. The CDR3 DNA is TGTGCCAGCAGCCGCGGGGTCGGTACTGAAGCTTTCTTT. Residues: CASSRGVGTEAFF.

This clonotype has only a few counts. The V call is TRBV6-1, the J call TRBJ2-7; D unclear. V lost 3 bases, J lost 3 bases, and 9 bases lay in between. The CDR3 is 13 residues long. CDR1 and CDR2 from the germline V gene are MNHNS and SASEGT. The CDR3 DNA reads TGTGCCAGCAGTGAGGGCCCGGTCTACGAGCAGTACGTC. Translated: CASSEGPVYEQYV.

This clonotype came up many times. The gene calls are TRBV7-3 and TRBJ2-1, with D maybe TRBD2 (5 bases). V lost 6 bases, J lost 4 bases, and 19 bases lay in between. This CDR3 has 16 amino acids. Germline CDR1 and CDR2: SGHTA and FQGTGA. The CDR3 here is CASRATAAEAYNEQFF. The CDR3 DNA follows: TGTGCCAGCAGGGCAACCGCGGCGGAGGCGTACAATGAGCAGTTCTTC.

The table lists this clonotype with a few counts. The rearrangement uses TRBV7-9 and TRBJ1-2, with TRBD1 identical over 8 bases. V shed 5 bases and J 5 bases; nucleotides not matched to a gene: 7. Germline CDR1 is SEHNR and CDR2 is FQNEAQ (reference sequence). This CDR3 region has 14 residues. The CDR3 loop is CASSGQGATYGYTF. DNA of the CDR3: TGTGCCAGCAGCGGTCAGGGGGCGACTTATGGCTACACCTTC. The complete variable domain, with remaining parts taken from reference TRBV7-9 and TRBJ1-2, reads DTGVSQNPRHKITKRGQNVTFRCDPISEHNRLYWYRQTLGQGPEFLTYFQNEAQLEKSRLLSDRFSAERPKGSFSTLEIQRTEQGDSAMYLCASSGQGATYGYTFGSGTRLTVV.

This chain links TRBV7-8 with TRBJ2-3; 8 bases line up with TRBD2. After removal of 5 bases from V and 2 bases from J, the junction contained 12 bases not matched to a gene. The CDR3 runs 17 residues. Germline CDR1 is SGHVS and CDR2 is FQNEAQ. CDR3 DNA sequence: TGTGCCAGCAGCCCACCCCAGCGGGGGACCCCCACAGATACGCAGTATTTT. This translates into CASSPPQRGTPTDTQYF.

The chain couples TRBV25-1 to TRBJ2-1; tentatively, D is TRBD1 or TRBD2 (5 bases each). The CDR3 is made up of 14 amino acids. Germline assignment: CDR1 MGHDK and CDR2 SYGVNS. V lost 4 bases and J lost 3, with 10 bases in between. The chain's CDR3 is CASSAGTYYNEQFF. DNA of the CDR3: TGTGCCAGCAGTGCGGGGACCTACTACAATGAGCAGTTCTTC.

This clonotype was found a few times. V and J are TRBV7-2 and TRBJ2-5; D gene ambiguous. The CDR3 has 15 amino acids. Trimming took off 5 bases at V and 2 bases at J, with 15 bases between the two ends. The germline V gene has CDR1 SGHTA and CDR2 FQGNSA. CDR3 sequence reads: CASSPLGRLQETQYF. In nucleotides, the CDR3 is TGTGCCAGCAGCCCTCTAGGCAGACTTCAAGAGACCCAGTACTTC.

The sample holds many counts of this clonotype. Germline is not matched at one junction end, which may reflect a read error. This chain joins TRBV20-1 and TRBJ2-1, with D possibly matching TRBD1 (6 bases). The CDR3 runs to 14 residues. From germline, CDR1 is DFQATT and CDR2 SNEGSKA (reference sequence). CDR3 loop: CSARDITGINEQFF. In DNA form, the CDR3 reads TGCAGTGCTCGAGACATAACAGGGATCAATGAGCAGTTCTTC.

The chain is built from TRBV7-6 and TRBJ2-3, with TRBD2 identical over 10 bases. This CDR3 is 14 amino acids long. CDR1 SGHVS and CDR2 FNYEAQ come from the germline V gene. V lost 4 bases, J lost 4 bases, and 2 bases stayed unmatched. This CDR3 is CASSSSGGADTQYF. The DNA for the CDR3 is TGTGCCAGCAGCTCTAGCGGGGGCGCAGATACGCAGTATTTT. The full variable domain, with the rest looked up from reference TRBV7-6 and TRBJ2-3, is GAGVSQSPRYKVTKRGQDVALRCDPISGHVSLYWYRQALGQGPEFLTYFNYEAQQDKSGLPNDRFSAERPEGSISTLTIQRTEQRDSAMYRCASSSSGGADTQYFGPGTRLTVL.

The sample holds many counts of this clonotype. The chain recombines TRBV20-1 with TRBJ2-3; 10 bases align to TRBD1. This CDR3 is built from 15 residues. J gave up 7 bases and V 3 bases, and 10 bases lay outside the gene matches. CDR1 is DFQATT, CDR2 SNEGSKA, per germline (reference sequence). The CDR3 sequence: CSASGRDRGSYTQYF. The CDR3 DNA follows: TGCAGTGCTAGCGGCCGGGACAGGGGTAGTTATACGCAGTATTTT.

This clonotype was seen only a few times. This chain uses TRBV12-3 or TRBV12-4 with TRBJ2-7, with unresolved D. The CDR3 spans 13 residues. The V end was cut by 1 base, the J end by 6 bases, with 10 bases between. CDR3 amino acids: CASSLGPSGEQYF. In DNA, the CDR3 is TGTGCCAGCAGTTTAGGACCCTCGGGCGAGCAGTACTTC.

The J gene is TRBJ2-1, the V gene TRBV7-9; 11 bases match TRBD2. CDR3 length equals 15 residues. Germline CDR1 is SEHNR and CDR2 is FQNEAQ (reference sequence). V dropped 4 bases and J dropped 8; count of bases not matched to a gene: 7. Here the CDR3 reads CASSSTSGSVHEQFF. The DNA for the CDR3 is TGTGCCAGCAGCTCAACTAGCGGGAGTGTACATGAGCAGTTCTTC. The full variable domain, rest sourced from reference TRBV7-9 and TRBJ2-1, is DTGVSQNPRHKITKRGQNVTFRCDPISEHNRLYWYRQTLGQGPEFLTYFQNEAQLEKSRLLSDRFSAERPKGSFSTLEIQRTEQGDSAMYLCASSSTSGSVHEQFFGPGTRLTVL.

This chain uses TRBV25-1 with TRBJ2-1, with a weak D call TRBD2 (6 bases). CDR3 size: 17 residues. Germline lookup yields CDR1 MGHDK and CDR2 SYGVNS. V lost 0 bases and J lost 5, with 17 bases in between. For the CDR3, the DNA is TGTGCCAGCAGTGAATATTTCGGATTAGCGGAAGACAATGAGCAGTTCTTC. The encoded protein is CASSEYFGLAEDNEQFF. The full variable domain, with the rest looked up from reference TRBV25-1 and TRBJ2-1, is EADIYQTPRYLVIGTGKKITLECSQTMGHDKMYWYQQDPGMELHLIHYSYGVNSTEKGDLSSESTVSRIRTEHFPLTLESARPSHTSQYLCASSEYFGLAEDNEQFFGPGTRLTVL.

Note on this clonotype: An end of the junction does not agree with germline; a read error may underlie this. The rearrangement links TRBV6-4 to TRBJ2-2; TRBD2 aligns across 8 bases. This CDR3 is built from 13 residues. Germline loops: CDR1 MRHNA, CDR2 SNTAGT. CDR3 amino acids: CASQAGASGELFF. CDR3 coding DNA: TGTGCCAGCCAAGCGGGAGCCTCCGGGGAGCTTTTTTTT.

This clonotype has more than one count but fewer than ten. The V call is TRBV7-8, the J call TRBJ2-2, with D unclear. This CDR3 is built from 14 residues. Trimming took 4 bases from V and 0 from J, leaving 6 bases between them. The germline V gene encodes CDR1 SGHVS and CDR2 FQNEAQ. The CDR3 nucleotides read TGTGCCAGCAGCTATGGACCGAACACCGGGGAGCTGTTTTTT. This codes for CASSYGPNTGELFF. Full variable domain (remainder filled in from reference TRBV7-8 and TRBJ2-2): GAGVSQSPRYKVAKRGQDVALRCDPISGHVSLFWYQQALGQGPEFLTYFQNEAQLDKSGLPSDRFFAERPEGSVSTLKIQRTQQEDSAVYLCASSYGPNTGELFFGEGSRLTVL.

This clonotype was observed a few times. This rearrangement joins TRBV12-5 to TRBJ2-2; 9 positions match TRBD1. CDR1 and CDR2 (germline): LGHNT, FRNRAP. V shed 7 bases, J shed 5 bases, and the junction held 8 bases outside the gene matches. CDR3 size: 15 residues. The CDR3 loop reads CASATGQGVTGELFF. DNA of the CDR3: TGTGCTAGTGCTACGGGACAGGGTGTGACCGGGGAGCTGTTTTTT.

This clonotype was seen only a few times. A read error may account for a junction end that differs from germline. The chain combines TRBV12-3 or TRBV12-4 with TRBJ2-2; possible D gene TRBD2, 5 bases. CDR3 length equals 14 residues. The CDR3 loop is CASKDRANTGELLF. For the CDR3, the DNA is TGTGCCAGCAAGGACCGGGCGAACACCGGGGAGCTGCTTTTT.

Many counts were recorded for this clonotype. The rearrangement uses TRBV5-1 and TRBJ2-1, with 12 bases matching TRBD2. The CDR3 consists of 15 residues. V was clipped by 3 bases and J by 6 bases; unmatched bases: 4. Looked up from germline, CDR1 is SGHRS and CDR2 is YFSETQ. The CDR3 DNA is TGCGCCAGCAGCTCGACTAGCGGGAGTGGCAATGAGCAGTTCTTC. Amino acid sequence: CASSSTSGSGNEQFF. The full variable domain, rest sourced from reference TRBV5-1 and TRBJ2-1, is KAGVTQTPRYLIKTRGQQVTLSCSPISGHRSVSWYQQTPGQGLQFLFEYFSETQRNKGNFPGRFSGRQFSNSRSEMNVSTLELGDSALYLCASSSTSGSGNEQFFGPGTRLTVL.